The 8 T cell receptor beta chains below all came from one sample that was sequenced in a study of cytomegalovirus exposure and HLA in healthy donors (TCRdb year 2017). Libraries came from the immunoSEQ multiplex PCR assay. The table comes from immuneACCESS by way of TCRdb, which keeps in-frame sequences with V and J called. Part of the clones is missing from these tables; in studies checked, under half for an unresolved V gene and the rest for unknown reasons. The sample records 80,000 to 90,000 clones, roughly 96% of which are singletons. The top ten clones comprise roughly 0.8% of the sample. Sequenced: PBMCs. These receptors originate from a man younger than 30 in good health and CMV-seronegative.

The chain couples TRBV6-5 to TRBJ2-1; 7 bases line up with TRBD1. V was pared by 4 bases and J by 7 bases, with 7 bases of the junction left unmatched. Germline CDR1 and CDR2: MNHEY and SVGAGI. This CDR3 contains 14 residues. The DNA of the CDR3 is TGTGCCAGCAGTTTCGAGATACAGGGGAATGAGCAGTTCTTC. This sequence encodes CASSFEIQGNEQFF.

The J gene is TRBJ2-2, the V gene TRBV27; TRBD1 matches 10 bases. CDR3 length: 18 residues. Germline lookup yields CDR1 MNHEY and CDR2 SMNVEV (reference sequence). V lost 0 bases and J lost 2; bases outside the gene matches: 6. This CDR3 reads CASSLSLGDRGNTGELFF. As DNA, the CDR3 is TGTGCCAGCAGTTTATCCCTAGGGGACAGGGGAAACACCGGGGAGCTGTTTTTT.

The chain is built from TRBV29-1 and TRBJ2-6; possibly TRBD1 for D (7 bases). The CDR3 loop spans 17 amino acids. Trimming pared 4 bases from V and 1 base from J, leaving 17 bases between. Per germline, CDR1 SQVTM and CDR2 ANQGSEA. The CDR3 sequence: CSVGDDRAGSGANVLTF. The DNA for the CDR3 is TGCAGCGTTGGGGATGACAGGGCGGGGTCTGGGGCCAACGTCCTGACTTTC.

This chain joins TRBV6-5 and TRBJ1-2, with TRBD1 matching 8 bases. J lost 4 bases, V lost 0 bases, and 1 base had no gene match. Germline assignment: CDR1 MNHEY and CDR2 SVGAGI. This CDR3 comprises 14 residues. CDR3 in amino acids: CASSYSQGAYGYTF. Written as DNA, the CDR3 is TGTGCCAGCAGTTACTCCCAGGGGGCCTATGGCTACACCTTC.

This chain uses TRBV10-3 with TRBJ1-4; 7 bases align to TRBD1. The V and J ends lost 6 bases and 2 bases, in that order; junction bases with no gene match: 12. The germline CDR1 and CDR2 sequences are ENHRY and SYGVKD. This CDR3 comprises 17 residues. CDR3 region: CAISLTGLDSTNEKLFF. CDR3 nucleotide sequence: TGTGCCATCAGCCTGACAGGGCTCGATTCGACTAATGAAAAACTGTTTTTT.

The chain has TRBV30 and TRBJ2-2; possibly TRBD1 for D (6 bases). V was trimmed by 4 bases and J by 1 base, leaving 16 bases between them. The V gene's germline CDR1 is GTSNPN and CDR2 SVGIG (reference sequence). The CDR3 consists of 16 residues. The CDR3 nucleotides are TGTGCCTGGACCCCCTGGGTACAGGGGAACACCGGGGAGCTGTTTTTT. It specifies CAWTPWVQGNTGELFF.

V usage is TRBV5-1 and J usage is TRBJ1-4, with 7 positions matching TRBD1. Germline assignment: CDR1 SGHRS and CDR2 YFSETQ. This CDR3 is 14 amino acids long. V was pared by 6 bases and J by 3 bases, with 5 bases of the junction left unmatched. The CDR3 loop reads CASTSGTANEKLFF. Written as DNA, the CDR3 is TGCGCCAGCACCTCCGGGACAGCTAATGAAAAACTGTTTTTT.

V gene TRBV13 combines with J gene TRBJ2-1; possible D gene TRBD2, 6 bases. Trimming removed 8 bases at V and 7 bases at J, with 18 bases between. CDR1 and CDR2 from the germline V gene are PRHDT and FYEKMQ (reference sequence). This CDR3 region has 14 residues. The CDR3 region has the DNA TGTGCCAGCGGCGGCGGGACCCTAGGGAATGAGCAGTTCTTC. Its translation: CASGGGTLGNEQFF.